What follows is one TCR beta chain and its context. While infection was still active, Seattle patients were enrolled and then followed longitudinally. In the authors' workflow: The authors estimated nucleated cell counts from reference gene primer amplification. TCRdb keeps only in-frame clones here, not all; method: immunoSEQ multiplex PCR. The V and J calls and clone size were taken over from that table, and D and trimming were inferred from the DNA. The table lists around 430,000 clones, approximately 89% of them singletons. CDR3 length: 16 residues. Germline lookup yields CDR1 SGDLS and CDR2 YYNGEE. The J segment lost 5 bases and the V segment lost 0 bases, leaving 5 bases of the junction unmatched. This sample stems from a study of blood T cell repertoires in COVID-19. Study-wide background: Specimens from acute and convalescent COVID-19 originated in the United States, Italy and Spain. In each case, the material was cDNA or gDNA derived from T cells, B-cell-depleted T cells, or PBMCs.

This TCR came from a woman between 45 and 65 years old with COVID-19, enrolled during active disease. The sequencing input was peripheral blood. This chain uses TRBV9 with TRBJ2-1, with TRBD2 identical over 10 bases. The CDR3 bases are TGTGCCAGCAGCGTAGACAGGACTAGCGGACACAATGAGCAGTTCTTC. It is translated as CASSVDRTSGHNEQFF.